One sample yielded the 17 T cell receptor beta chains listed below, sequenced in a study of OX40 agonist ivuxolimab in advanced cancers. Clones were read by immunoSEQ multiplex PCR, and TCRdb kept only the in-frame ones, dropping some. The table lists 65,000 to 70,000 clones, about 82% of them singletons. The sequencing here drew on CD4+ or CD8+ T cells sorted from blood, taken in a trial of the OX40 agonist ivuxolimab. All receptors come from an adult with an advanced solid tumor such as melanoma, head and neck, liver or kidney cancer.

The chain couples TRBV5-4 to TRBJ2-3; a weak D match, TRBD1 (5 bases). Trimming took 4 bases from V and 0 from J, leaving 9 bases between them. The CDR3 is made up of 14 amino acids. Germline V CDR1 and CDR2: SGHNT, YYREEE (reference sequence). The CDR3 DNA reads TGTGCCAGCAGCCCAGGGTATAGCACAGATACGCAGTATTTT. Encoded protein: CASSPGYSTDTQYF.

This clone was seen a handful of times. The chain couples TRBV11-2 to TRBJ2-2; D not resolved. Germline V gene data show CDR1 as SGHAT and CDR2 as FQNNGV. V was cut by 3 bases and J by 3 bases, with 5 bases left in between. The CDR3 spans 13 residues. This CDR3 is CASSFSDTGELFF. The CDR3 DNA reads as TGTGCCAGCAGCTTCAGTGACACCGGGGAGCTGTTTTTT.

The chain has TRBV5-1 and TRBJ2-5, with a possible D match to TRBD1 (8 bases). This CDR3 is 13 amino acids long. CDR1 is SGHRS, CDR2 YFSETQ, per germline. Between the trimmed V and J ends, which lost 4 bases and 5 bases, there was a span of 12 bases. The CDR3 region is CASSPQGGETQYF. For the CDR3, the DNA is TGCGCCAGCAGCCCACAGGGGGGGGAGACCCAGTACTTC.

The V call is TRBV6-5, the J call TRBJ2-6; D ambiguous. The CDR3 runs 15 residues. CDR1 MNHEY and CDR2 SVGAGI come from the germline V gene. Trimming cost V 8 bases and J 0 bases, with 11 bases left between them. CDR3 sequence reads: CASGSRSSGANVLTF. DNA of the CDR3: TGTGCCAGCGGTTCTAGGAGCTCTGGGGCCAACGTCCTGACTTTC.

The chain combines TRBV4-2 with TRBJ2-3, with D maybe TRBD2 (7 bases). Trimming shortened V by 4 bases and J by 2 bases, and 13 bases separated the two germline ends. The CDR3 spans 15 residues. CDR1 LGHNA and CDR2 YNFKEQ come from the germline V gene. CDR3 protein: CASSPRGADTDTQYF. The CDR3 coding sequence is TGTGCCAGCAGCCCCCGGGGGGCGGACACAGATACGCAGTATTTT.

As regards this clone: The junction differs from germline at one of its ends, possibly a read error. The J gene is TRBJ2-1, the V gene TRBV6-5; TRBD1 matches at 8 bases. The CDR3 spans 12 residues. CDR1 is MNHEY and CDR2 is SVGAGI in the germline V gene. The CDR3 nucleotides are TGTGCCAGCAGTACTGGACAGGGAGAATGGCTCTTC. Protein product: CASSTGQGEWLF.

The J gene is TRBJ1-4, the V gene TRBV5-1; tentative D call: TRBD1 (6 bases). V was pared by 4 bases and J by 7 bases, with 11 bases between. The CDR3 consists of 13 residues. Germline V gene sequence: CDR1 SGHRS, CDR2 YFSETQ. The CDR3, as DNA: TGCGCCAGCAGCGGGGGGGCCGTTGAAAAACTGTTTTTT. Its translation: CASSGGAVEKLFF.

The CDR3 coding sequence is TGCGCCAGCAGCTTGGAGTCCTACAACGGGGCAGATACGCAGTATTTT. Residues: CASSLESYNGADTQYF. The chain employs TRBV5-1 and TRBJ2-3; a weak D match, TRBD2 (5 bases). The CDR3 sequence is 16 residues long. Per germline, CDR1 SGHRS and CDR2 YFSETQ. Between the trimmed V and J ends, which lost 0 bases and 4 bases, there was a span of 15 bases.

The CDR3 DNA sequence: TGTGCCAGCAGCTTAGCCCCAGACCCCTACGAGCAGTACTTC. It yields the protein CASSLAPDPYEQYF. The chain carries TRBV11-2 and TRBJ2-7; D gene ambiguous. The germline gives CDR1 SGHAT, CDR2 FQNNGV. The V end was cut by 1 base, the J end by 2 bases, with 9 bases between. This CDR3 region has 14 residues.

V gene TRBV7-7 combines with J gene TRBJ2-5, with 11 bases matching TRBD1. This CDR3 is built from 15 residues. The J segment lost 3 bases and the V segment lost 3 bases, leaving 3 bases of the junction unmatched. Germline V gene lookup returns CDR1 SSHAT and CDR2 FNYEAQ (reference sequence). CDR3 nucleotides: TGTGCCAGCAGCTTGAGGACAGGGGGCGAAGAGACCCAGTACTTC. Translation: CASSLRTGGEETQYF. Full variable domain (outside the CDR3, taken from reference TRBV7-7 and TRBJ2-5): GAGVSQSPRYKVTKRGQDVTLRCDPISSHATLYWYQQALGQGPEFLTYFNYEAQPDKSGLPSDRFSAERPEGSISTLTIQRTEQRDSAMYRCASSLRTGGEETQYFGPGTRLLVL.

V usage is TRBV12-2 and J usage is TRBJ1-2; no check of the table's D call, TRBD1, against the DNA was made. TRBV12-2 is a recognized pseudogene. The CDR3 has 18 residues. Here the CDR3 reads CASRLVGVQGVLDYGYTF. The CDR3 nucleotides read TGTGCAAGTCGCTTAGTGGGTGTACAGGGGGTATTGGACTATGGCTACACCTTC.

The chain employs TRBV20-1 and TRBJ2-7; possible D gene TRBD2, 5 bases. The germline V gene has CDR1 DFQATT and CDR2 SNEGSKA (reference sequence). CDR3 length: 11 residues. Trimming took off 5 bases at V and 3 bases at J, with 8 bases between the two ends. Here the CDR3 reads CSALTSYEQYF. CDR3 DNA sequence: TGCAGTGCTTTAACTAGCTACGAGCAGTACTTC.

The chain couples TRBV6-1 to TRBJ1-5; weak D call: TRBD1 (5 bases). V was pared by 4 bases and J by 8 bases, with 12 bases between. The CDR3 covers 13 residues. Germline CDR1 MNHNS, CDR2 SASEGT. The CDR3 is CASSVGGIKPQHF. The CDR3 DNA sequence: TGTGCCAGCAGTGTCGGGGGAATCAAGCCCCAGCATTTT.

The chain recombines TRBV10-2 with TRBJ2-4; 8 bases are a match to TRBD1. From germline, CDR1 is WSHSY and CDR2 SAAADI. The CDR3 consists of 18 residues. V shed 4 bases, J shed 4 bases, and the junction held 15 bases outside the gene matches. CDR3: CASSGPNPGQAGKNIQYF. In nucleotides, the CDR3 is TGCGCCAGCAGTGGACCTAATCCGGGACAGGCGGGGAAAAACATTCAGTACTTC.

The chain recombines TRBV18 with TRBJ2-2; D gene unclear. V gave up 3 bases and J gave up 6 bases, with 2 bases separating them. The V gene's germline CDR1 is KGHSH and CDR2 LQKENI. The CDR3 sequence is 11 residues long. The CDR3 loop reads CASSPAGELFF. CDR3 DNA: TGTGCCAGCTCACCGGCCGGGGAGCTGTTTTTT.

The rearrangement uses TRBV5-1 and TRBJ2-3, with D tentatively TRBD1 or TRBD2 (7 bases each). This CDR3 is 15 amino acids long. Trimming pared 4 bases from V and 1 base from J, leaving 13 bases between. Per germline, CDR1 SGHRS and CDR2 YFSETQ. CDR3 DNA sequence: TGCGCCAGCAGCCTCCAGGGGGGGGGCACAGATACGCAGTATTTT. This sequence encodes CASSLQGGGTDTQYF.

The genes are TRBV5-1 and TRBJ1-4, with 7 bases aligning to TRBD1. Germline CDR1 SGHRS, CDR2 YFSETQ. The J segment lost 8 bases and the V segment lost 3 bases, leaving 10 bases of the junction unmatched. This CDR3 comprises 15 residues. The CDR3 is CASSSLGTAGEKLFF. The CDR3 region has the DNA TGCGCCAGCAGCTCGCTTGGGACAGCTGGCGAAAAACTGTTTTTT. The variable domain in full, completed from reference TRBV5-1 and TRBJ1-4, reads KAGVTQTPRYLIKTRGQQVTLSCSPISGHRSVSWYQQTPGQGLQFLFEYFSETQRNKGNFPGRFSGRQFSNSRSEMNVSTLELGDSALYLCASSSLGTAGEKLFFGSGTQLSVL.